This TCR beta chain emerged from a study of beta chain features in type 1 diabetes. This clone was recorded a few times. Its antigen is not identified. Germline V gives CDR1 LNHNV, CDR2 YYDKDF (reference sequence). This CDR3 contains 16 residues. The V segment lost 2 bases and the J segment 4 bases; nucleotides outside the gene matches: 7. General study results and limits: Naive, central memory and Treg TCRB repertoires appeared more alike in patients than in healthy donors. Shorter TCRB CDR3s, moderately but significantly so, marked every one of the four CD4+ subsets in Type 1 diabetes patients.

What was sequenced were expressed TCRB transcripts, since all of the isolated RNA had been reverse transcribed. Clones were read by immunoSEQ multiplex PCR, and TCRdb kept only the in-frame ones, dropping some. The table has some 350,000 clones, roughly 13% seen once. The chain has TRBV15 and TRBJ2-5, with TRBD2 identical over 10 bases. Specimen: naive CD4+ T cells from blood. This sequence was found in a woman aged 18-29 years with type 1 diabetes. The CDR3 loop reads CATSRPASGSSETQYF. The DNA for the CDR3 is TGTGCCACCAGCAGACCCGCTAGCGGGAGCTCAGAGACCCAGTACTTC. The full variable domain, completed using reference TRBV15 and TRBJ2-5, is DAMVIQNPRYQVTQFGKPVTLSCSQTLNHNVMYWYQQKSSQAPKLLFHYYDKDFNNEADTPDNFQSRRPNTSFCFLDIRSPGLGDTAMYLCATSRPASGSSETQYFGPGTRLLVL.